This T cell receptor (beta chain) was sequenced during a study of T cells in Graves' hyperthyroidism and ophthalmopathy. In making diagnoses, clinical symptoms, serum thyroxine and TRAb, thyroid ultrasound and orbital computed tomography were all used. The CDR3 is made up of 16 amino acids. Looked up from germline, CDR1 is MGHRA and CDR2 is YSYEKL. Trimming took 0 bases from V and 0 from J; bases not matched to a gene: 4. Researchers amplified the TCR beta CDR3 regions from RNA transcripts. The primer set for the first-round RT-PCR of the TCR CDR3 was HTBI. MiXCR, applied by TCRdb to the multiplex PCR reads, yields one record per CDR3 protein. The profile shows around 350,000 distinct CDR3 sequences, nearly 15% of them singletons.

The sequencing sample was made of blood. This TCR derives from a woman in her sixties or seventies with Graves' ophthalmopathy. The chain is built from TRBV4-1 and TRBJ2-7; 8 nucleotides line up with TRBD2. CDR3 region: CASSQDVLAGSYEQYF. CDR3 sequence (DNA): TGCGCCAGCAGCCAAGATGTGCTAGCGGGCTCCTACGAGCAGTACTTC.